This TCR beta chain appears in the sequencing data of a study of cytomegalovirus exposure and HLA in healthy donors. This PCR relied on a set of 60 Vbeta primers and 13 Jbeta primers. Here immunoSEQ multiplex PCR was the method, and the copy in TCRdb shows in-frame clones only, minus some. The data contain 65,000 to 85,000 clones, about 75% of them singletons. Germline V CDR1 and CDR2: MNHEY, SVGAGI. This CDR3 comprises 16 residues. The ends were cut back, 2 bases at V and 0 bases at J, with 11 bases in the middle. Input material: PBMCs. The sequence was obtained from a man aged 60-69 years in good health and CMV-seropositive. The genes are TRBV6-5 and TRBJ1-3; D is perhaps TRBD1 (6 bases). CDR3 DNA: TGTGCCAGCAGTTACACTTTACAGGGCTCTGGAAACACCATATATTTT. Amino acids: CASSYTLQGSGNTIYF.